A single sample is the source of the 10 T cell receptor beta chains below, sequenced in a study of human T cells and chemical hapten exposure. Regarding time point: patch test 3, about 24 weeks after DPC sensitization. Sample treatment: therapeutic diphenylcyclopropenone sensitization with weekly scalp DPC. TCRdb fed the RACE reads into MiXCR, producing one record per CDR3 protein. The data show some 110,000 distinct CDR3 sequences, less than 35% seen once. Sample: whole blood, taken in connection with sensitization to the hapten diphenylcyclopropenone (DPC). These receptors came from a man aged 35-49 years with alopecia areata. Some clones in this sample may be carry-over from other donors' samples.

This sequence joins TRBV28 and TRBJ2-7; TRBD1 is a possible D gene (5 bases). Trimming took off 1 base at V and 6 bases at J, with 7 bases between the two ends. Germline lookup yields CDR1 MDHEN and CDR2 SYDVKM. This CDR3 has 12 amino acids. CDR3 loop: CASSLLTGEQYF. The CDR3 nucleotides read TGTGCCAGCAGTTTATTAACAGGCGAGCAGTACTTC.

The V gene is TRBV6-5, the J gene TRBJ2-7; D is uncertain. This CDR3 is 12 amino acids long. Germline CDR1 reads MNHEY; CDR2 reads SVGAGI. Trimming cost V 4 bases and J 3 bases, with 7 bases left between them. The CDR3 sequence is CASSSVDYEQYF. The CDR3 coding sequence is TGTGCCAGCAGTTCCGTAGACTACGAGCAGTACTTC.

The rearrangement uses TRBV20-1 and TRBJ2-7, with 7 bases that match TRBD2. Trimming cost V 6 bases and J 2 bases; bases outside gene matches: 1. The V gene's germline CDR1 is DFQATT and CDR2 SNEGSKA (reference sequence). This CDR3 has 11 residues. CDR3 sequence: CSAGTTYEQYV. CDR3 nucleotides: TGCAGTGCCGGGACTACCTACGAGCAGTACGTC.

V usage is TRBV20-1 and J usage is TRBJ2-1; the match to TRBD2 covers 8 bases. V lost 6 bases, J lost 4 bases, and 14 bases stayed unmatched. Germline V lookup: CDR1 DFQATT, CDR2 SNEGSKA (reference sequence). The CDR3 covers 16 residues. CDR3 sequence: CSAVPISGVLYNEQFF. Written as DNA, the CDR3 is TGCAGTGCCGTACCTATTAGCGGGGTTTTATACAATGAGCAGTTCTTC.

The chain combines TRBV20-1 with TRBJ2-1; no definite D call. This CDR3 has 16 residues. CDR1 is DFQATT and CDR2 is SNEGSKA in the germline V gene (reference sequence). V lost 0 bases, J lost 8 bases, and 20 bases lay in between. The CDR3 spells CSARDFSGTLPYEQFF. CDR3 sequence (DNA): TGCAGTGCTAGAGATTTCTCGGGTACACTTCCGTATGAGCAGTTCTTC.

The CDR3 loop is CSARTEQYV. The CDR3 DNA sequence: TGCAGTGCTAGAACAGAGCAGTACGTC. The J gene is TRBJ2-7, the V gene TRBV20-1; D gene ambiguous. The germline gives CDR1 DFQATT, CDR2 SNEGSKA (reference sequence). Trimming pared 2 bases from V and 7 bases from J, leaving 3 bases between. This CDR3 is built from 9 residues.

The CDR3 sequence: CASSQGLQGFEQYF. In DNA form, the CDR3 reads TGTGCCAGCAGCCAAGGATTACAGGGGTTCGAGCAGTACTTC. The gene calls are TRBV14 and TRBJ2-7; 7 positions agree with TRBD1. The CDR3 spans 14 residues. V shed 1 base, J shed 6 bases, and the junction held 6 bases outside the gene matches. In germline, CDR1 is SGHDN, CDR2 FVKESK.

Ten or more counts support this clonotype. Here the CDR3 reads CASSFLTTSGEAGELFF. CDR3 bases: TGTGCCAGCAGTTTCCTAACAACTAGCGGGGAGGCCGGGGAGCTGTTTTTT. The chain recombines TRBV27 with TRBJ2-2; TRBD2 agrees at 10 bases. The ends lost 3 bases at V and 6 bases at J; junction bases unmatched: 10. The CDR3 is 17 amino acids. Germline V gene data show CDR1 as MNHEY and CDR2 as SMNVEV (reference sequence).

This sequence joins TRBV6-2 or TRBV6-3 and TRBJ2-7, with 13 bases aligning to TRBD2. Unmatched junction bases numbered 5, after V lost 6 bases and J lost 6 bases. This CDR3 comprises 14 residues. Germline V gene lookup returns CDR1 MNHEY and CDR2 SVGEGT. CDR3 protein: CASSGLAGVGEQYV. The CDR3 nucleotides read TGTGCCAGCAGCGGACTAGCGGGAGTTGGCGAGCAGTACGTC.

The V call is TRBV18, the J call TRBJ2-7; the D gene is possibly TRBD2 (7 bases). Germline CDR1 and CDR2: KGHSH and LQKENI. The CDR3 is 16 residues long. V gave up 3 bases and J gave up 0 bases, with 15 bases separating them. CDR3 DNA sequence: TGTGCCAGCTCACCGCTGGCGGGGGCAAGCTCCTACGAGCAGTACGTC. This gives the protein CASSPLAGASSYEQYV.